This TCR beta chain was profiled in a study of CD8 T cells in ankylosing spondylitis. The TCR beta libraries were generated through quantitative 5'-RACE incorporating molecular barcodes. MiXCR, applied by TCRdb to the 5' RACE reads, yields one record per CDR3 protein. Among about 190,000 distinct CDR3 sequences listed, roughly 13% were seen once. Concerning this clonotype: Its matching antigen is unknown.

Whole-study results and caveats: As for the disease-linked clones, they showed a CD8+ phenotype and occurred at relatively low frequencies in peripheral blood. In reactive arthritis synovial fluid and blood, some motif variants had been reported before. Significant enrichment of disease-linked clones was reportedly seen in matched ankylosing spondylitis synovial fluid.

The CDR3 covers 15 residues. CDR1 and CDR2 (germline): SGHRS, YFSETQ. The J segment lost 2 bases and the V segment lost 3 bases, leaving 4 bases of the junction unmatched. The sequenced material came from blood, either unsorted or a sorted T cell fraction (not recorded which). The chain links TRBV5-1 to TRBJ2-1; 8 nucleotides match TRBD1. The clonotype originates from a female donor with ankylosing spondylitis or in good health (not recorded which). Here the CDR3 DNA reads TGCGCCAGCAGCTCGACAGGGGATACCTACAATGAGCAGTTCTTC. This encodes CASSSTGDTYNEQFF.